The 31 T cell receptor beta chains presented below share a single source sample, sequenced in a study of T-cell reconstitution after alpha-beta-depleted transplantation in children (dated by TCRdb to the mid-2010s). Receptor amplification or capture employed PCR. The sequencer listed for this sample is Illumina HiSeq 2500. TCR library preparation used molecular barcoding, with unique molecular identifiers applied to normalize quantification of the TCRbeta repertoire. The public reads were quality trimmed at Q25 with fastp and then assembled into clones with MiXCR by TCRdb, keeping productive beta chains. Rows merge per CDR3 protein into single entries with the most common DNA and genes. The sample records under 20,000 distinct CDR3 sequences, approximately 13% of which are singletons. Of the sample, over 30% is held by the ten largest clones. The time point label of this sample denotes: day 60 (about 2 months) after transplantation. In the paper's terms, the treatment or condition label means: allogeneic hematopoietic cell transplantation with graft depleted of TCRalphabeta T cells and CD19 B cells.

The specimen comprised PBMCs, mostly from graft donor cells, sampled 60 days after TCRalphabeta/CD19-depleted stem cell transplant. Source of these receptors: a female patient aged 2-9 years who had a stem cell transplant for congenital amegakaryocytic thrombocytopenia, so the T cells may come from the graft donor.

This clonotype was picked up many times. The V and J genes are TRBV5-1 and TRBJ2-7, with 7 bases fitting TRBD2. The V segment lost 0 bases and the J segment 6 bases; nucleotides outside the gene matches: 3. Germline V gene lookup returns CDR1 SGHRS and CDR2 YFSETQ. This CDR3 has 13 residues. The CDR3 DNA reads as TGCGCCAGCAGCTTGGAACTAGCGTCCGAGCAGTACTTC. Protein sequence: CASSLELASEQYF. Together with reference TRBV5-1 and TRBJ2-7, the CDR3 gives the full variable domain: KAGVTQTPRYLIKTRGQQVTLSCSPISGHRSVSWYQQTPGQGLQFLFEYFSETQRNKGNFPGRFSGRQFSNSRSEMNVSTLELGDSALYLCASSLELASEQYFGPGTRLTVT.

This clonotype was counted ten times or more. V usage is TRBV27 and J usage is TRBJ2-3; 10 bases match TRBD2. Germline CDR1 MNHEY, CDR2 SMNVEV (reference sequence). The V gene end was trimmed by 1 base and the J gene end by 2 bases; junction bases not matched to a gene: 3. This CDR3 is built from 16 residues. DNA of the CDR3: TGTGCCAGCAGTTTATGGGGACTAGCGCCCACAGATACGCAGTATTTT. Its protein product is CASSLWGLAPTDTQYF.

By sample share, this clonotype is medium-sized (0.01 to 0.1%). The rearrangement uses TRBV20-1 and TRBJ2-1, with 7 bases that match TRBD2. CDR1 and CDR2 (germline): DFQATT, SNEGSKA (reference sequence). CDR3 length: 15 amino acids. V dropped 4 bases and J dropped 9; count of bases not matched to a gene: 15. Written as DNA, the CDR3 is TGCAGTGCTACTAGCGGCAAGATCCCTAATAGTGAGCAGTTCTTC. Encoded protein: CSATSGKIPNSEQFF.

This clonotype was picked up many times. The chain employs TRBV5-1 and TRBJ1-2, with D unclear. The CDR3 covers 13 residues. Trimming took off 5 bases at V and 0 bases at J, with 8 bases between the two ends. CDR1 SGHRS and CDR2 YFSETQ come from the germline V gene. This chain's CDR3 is CASREYPNYGYTF. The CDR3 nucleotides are TGCGCCAGCAGGGAGTATCCTAACTATGGCTACACCTTC.

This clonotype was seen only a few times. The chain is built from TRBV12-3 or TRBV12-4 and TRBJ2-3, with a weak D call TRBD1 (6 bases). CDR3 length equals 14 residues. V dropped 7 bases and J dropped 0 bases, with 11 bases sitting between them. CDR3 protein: CASTPGASTDTQYF. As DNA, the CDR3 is TGTGCCAGCACCCCAGGGGCGAGCACAGATACGCAGTATTTT.

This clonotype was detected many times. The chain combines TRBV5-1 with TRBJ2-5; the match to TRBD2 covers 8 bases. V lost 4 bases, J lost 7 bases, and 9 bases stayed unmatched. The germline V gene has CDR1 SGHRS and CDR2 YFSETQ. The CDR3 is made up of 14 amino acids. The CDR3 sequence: CASSPIAGLGTQYF. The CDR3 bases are TGCGCCAGCAGCCCAATAGCGGGATTGGGGACCCAGTACTTC.

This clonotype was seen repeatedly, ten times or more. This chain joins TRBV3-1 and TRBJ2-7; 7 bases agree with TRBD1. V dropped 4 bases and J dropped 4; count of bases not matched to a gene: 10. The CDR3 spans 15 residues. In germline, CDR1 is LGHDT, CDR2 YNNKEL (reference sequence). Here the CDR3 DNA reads TGTGCCAGCAGCCTAGAGACAGGGATCGGGTACGAGCAGTACTTC. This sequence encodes CASSLETGIGYEQYF.

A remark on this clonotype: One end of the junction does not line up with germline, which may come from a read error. The CDR3 sequence is CATSQLGLALGTGGYTF. The CDR3 bases are TGTGCCACCAGCCAGCTTGGTCTCGCCCTTGGGACAGGTGGCTACACCTTC. This sequence joins TRBV3-1 and TRBJ1-2; 8 bases line up with TRBD1. The CDR3 contains 17 residues. Looked up from germline, CDR1 is LGHDT and CDR2 is YNNKEL (reference sequence).

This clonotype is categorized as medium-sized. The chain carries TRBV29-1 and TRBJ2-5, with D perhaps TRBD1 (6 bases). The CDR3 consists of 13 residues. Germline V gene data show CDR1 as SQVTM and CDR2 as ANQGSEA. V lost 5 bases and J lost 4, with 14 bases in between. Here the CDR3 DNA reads TGCAGCGTTTCGACAGGTTCGTCAGAGACCCAGTACTTC. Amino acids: CSVSTGSSETQYF.

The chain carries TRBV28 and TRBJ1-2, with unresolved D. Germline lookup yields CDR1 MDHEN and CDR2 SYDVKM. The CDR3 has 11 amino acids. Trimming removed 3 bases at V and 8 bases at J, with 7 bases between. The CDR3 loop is CASSFTEGYTF. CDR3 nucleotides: TGTGCCAGCAGTTTTACGGAGGGCTACACCTTC.

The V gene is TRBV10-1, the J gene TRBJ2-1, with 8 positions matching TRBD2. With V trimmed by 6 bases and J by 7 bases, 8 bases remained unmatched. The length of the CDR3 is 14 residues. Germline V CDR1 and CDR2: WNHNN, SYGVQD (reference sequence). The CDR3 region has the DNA TGCGCCAGCAGCTTGACTAGCGAGCTAAATGAGCAGTTCTTC. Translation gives CASSLTSELNEQFF.

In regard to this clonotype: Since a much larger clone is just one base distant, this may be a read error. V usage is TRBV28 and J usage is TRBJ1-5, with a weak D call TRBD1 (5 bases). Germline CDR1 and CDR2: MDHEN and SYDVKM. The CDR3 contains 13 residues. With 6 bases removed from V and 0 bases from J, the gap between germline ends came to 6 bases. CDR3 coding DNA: TGTGCCAGCAGCAGGGATAGCAATCAGCCCCAGCATTTT. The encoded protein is CASSRDSNQPQHF. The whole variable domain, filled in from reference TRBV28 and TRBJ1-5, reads DVKVTQSSRYLVKRTGEKVFLECVQDMDHENMFWYRQDPGLGLRLIYFSYDVKMKEKGDIPEGYSVSREKKERFSLILESASTNQTSMYLCASSRDSNQPQHFGDGTRLSIL.

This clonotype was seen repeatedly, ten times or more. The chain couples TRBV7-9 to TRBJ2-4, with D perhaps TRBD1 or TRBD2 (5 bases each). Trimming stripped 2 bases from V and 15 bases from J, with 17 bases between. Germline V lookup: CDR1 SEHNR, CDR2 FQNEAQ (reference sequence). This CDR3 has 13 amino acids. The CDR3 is CASSLLRDPFPYF. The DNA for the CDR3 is TGTGCCAGCAGCTTACTTCGGGACCCCTTCCCGTACTTC.

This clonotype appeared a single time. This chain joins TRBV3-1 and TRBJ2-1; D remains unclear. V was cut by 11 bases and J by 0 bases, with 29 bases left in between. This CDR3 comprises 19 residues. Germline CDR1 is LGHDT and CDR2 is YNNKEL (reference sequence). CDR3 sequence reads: CACCSVGFSWDLSYNEQFF. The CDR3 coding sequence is TGTGCCTGCTGCTCGGTTGGGTTTTCGTGGGATCTCTCCTACAATGAGCAGTTCTTC.

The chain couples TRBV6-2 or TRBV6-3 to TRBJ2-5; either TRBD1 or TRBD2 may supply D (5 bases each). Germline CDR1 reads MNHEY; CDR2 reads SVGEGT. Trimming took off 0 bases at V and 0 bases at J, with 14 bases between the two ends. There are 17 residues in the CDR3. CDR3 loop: CASSYSMGDADQETQYF. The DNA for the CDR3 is TGTGCCAGCAGTTACTCGATGGGGGATGCGGACCAAGAGACCCAGTACTTC.

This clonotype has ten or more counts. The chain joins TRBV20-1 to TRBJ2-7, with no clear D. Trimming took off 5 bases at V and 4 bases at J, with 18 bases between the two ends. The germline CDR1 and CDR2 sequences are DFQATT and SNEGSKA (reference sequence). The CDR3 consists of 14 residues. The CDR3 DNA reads TGCAGTGCTTTCGGGCCACCCTTCGAGTACGAGCAGTACTTC. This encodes CSAFGPPFEYEQYF.

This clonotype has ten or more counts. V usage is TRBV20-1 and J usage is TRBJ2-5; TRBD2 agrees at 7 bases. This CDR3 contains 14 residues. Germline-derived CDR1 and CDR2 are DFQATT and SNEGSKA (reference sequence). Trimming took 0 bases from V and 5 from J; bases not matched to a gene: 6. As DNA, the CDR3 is TGCAGTGCTAGAGATTGGCGGGAGAGCGAGACCCAGTACTTC. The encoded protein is CSARDWRESETQYF.

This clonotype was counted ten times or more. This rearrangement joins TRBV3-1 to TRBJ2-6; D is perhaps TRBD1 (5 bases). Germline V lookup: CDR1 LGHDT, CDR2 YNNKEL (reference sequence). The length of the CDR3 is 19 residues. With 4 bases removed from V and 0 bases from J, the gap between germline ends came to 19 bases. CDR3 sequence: CASSRTVPGWSSGANVLTF. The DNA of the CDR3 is TGTGCCAGCAGCCGCACGGTGCCAGGGTGGAGCTCTGGGGCCAACGTCCTGACTTTC.

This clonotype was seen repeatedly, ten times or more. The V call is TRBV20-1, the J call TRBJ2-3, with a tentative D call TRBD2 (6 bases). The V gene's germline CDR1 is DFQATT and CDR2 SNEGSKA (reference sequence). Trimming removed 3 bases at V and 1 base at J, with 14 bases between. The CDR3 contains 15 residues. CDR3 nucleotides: TGCAGTGCTAGTTTCCGGGAGAGGGGCACAGATACGCAGTATTTT. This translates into CSASFRERGTDTQYF.

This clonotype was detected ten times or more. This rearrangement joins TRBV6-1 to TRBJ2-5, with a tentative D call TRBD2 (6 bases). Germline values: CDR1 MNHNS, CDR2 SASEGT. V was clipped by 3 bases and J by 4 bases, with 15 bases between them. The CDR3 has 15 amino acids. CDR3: CASSDKDGGAETQYF. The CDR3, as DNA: TGTGCCAGCAGTGACAAGGACGGCGGGGCAGAGACCCAGTACTTC.

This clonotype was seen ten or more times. The CDR3 nucleotides read TGTGCCAGCAGCCAGCGGGGATTGGGTTACGAGCAGTACTTC. This gives the protein CASSQRGLGYEQYF. This rearrangement joins TRBV5-8 to TRBJ2-7; the match to TRBD2 covers 7 bases. The V and J ends lost 4 bases and 4 bases, in that order; junction bases with no gene match: 8. The CDR3 is made up of 14 amino acids. Germline CDR1 SGHTS, CDR2 YDEGEE.

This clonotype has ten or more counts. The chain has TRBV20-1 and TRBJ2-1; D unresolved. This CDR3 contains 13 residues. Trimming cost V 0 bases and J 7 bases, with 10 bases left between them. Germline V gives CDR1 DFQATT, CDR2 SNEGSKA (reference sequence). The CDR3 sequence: CSARETPSNEQFF. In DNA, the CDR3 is TGCAGTGCTAGAGAAACACCTAGTAATGAGCAGTTCTTC.

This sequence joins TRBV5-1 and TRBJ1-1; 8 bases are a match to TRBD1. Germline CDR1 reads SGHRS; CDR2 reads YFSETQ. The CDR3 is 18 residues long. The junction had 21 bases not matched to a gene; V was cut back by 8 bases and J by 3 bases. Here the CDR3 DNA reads TGCGCCAGACTACATCACCGGGACAGGAAACAGGCGGACACTGAAGCTTTCTTT. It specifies CARLHHRDRKQADTEAFF. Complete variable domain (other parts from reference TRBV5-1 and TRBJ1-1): KAGVTQTPRYLIKTRGQQVTLSCSPISGHRSVSWYQQTPGQGLQFLFEYFSETQRNKGNFPGRFSGRQFSNSRSEMNVSTLELGDSALYLCARLHHRDRKQADTEAFFGQGTRLTVV.

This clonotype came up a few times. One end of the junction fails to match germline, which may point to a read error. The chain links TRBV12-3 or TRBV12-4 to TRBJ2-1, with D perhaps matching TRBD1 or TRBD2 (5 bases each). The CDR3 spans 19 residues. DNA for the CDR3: TGTGCCTGCAGTTTCCCACGGATTTTTAGGTGGGACCCCCACAATGAGCAGTTCTTC. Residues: CACSFPRIFRWDPHNEQFF.

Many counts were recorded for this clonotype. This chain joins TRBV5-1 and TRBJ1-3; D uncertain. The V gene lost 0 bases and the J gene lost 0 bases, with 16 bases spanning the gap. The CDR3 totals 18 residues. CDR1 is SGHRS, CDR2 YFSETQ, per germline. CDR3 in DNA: TGCGCCAGCAGCTTGGAGACCGGACGGCTGATCTCTGGAAACACCATATATTTT. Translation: CASSLETGRLISGNTIYF.

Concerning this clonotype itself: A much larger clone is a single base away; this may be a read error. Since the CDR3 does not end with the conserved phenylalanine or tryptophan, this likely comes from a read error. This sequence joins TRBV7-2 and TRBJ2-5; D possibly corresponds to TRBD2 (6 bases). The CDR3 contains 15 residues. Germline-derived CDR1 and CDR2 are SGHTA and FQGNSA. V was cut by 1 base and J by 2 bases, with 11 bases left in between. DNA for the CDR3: TGTGCCAGCAGCTTAGGCCTCGGAGGGCAAGAGACCCAGTACCTC. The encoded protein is CASSLGLGGQETQYL.

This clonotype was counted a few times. The CDR3 DNA sequence: TGTGCCAGCTCACCACCGAGGGGCCTAGCGGCCCCTTCAGATACGCAGTATTTT. This sequence encodes CASSPPRGLAAPSDTQYF. V usage is TRBV18 and J usage is TRBJ2-3; 7 nucleotides match TRBD2. The germline gives CDR1 KGHSH, CDR2 LQKENI. The CDR3 has 18 residues. The V gene end was trimmed by 0 bases and the J gene end by 4 bases; junction bases not matched to a gene: 13.

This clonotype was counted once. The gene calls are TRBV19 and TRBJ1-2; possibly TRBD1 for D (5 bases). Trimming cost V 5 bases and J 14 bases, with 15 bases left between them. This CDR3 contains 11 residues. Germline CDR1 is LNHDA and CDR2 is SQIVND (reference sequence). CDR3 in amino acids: CASSYRAGQTF. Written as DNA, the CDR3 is TGTGCCAGTAGTTACCGGGCAGGGCAGACCTTC.

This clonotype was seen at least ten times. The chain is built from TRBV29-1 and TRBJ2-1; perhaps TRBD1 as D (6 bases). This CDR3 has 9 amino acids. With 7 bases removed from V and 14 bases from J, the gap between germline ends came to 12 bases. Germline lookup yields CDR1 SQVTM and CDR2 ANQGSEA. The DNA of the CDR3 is TGCAGCGGGACAGATGGAAAGTTCTTC. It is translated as CSGTDGKFF.

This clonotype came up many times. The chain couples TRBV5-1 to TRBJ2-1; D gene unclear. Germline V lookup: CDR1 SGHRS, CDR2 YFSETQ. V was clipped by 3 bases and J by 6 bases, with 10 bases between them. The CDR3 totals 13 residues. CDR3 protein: CASSSPLFNEQFF. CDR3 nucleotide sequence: TGCGCCAGCAGCTCCCCCCTATTCAATGAGCAGTTCTTC.

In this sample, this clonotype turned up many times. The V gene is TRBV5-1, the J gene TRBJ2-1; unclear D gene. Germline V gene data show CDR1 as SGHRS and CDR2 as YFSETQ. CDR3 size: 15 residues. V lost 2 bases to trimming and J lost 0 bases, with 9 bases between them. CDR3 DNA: TGCGCCAGCAGCTTAATAGCCAACTCCTACAATGAGCAGTTCTTC. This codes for CASSLIANSYNEQFF.